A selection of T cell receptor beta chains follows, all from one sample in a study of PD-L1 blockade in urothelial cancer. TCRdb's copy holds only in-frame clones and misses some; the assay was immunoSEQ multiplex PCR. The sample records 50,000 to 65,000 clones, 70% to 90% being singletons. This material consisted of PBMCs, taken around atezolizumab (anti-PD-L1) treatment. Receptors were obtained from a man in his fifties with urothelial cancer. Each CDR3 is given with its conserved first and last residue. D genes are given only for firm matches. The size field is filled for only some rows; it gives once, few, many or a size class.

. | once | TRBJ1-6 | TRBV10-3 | TGTGCCATCAGACAGGATAATTCACCCCTCCACTTT | CAIRQDNSPLHF
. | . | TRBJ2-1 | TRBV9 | TGTGCCAGCAGCGTAGGGACATTGGCTGGGAATGAGCAGTTCTTC | CASSVGTLAGNEQFF
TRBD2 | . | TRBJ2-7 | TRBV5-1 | TGCGCCAGCAGCTTGGGTAGCGGGGGGGAGCAGTACTTC | CASSLGSGGEQYF
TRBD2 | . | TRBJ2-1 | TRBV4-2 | TGTGCCAGCAGCCAACAGATGACTAGCGGGAGTTACAATGAGCAGTTCTTC | CASSQQMTSGSYNEQFF
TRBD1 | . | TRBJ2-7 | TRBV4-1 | TGCGCCAGCAGCCAAGTTTACCCCGAACAGGGGTACGAGCAGTACTTC | CASSQVYPEQGYEQYF
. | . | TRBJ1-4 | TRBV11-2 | TGTGCCAGCAGCTTAGATCGGGGGTGGGCTAATGAAAAACTGTTTTTT | CASSLDRGWANEKLFF
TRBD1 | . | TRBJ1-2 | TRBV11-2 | TGTGCCAGCAGCTTAGCCGGACAGGCAAACTATGGCTACACCTTC | CASSLAGQANYGYTF
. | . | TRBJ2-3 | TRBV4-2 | TGTGCCAGCAGCCAAATTGAGGGCACCCGGGGAGATACGCAGTATTTT | CASSQIEGTRGDTQYF
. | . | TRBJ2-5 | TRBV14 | TGTGCCAGCAGCCAAGGGCTTCGGGATTACCAAGAGACCCAGTACTTC | CASSQGLRDYQETQYF
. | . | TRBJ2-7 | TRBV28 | TGTGCCAGCAGACCCTACTTGGGACTTAGGTACGAGCAGTACTTC | CASRPYLGLRYEQYF
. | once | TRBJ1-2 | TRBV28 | TGTGCCAGCAGTACGGCGGGACTCCCCGGGGGGGCTAACTATGGCTACACCTTC | CASSTAGLPGGANYGYTF
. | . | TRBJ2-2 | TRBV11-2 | TGTGCCAGCAGCGACGACTGGACCGGGGAGCTGTTTTTT | CASSDDWTGELFF
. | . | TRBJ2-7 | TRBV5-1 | TGCGCCAGCAGCCTGCACAGATACGAGCAGTACTTC | CASSLHRYEQYF
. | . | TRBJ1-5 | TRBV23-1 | TGCGCCAGCAGTCAATCCCTGGCAGGACTTCCCCATCAGCCCCAGCATTTT | CASSQSLAGLPHQPQHF
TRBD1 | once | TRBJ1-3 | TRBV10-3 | TGTGCCATCAGTGATCCGGGACAGGGGGGAAACACCATATATTTT | CAISDPGQGGNTIYF
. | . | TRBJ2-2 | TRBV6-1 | TGTGCCAGCCGGACGGGACAGAACACCGGGGAGCTGTTTTTT | CASRTGQNTGELFF
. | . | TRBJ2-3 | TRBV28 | TGTGCCAGCAGCGGGAACACAGATACGCAGTATTTT | CASSGNTDTQYF
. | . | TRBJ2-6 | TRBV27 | TGTGCCAGCAGTTTGGGCAGCCACTCTGGGGCCAACGTCCTGACTTTC | CASSLGSHSGANVLTF
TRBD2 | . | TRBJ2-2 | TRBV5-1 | TGCGCCAGCAGCTTAAGTAGCGGGAGGGCCAACGGGGAGCTGTTTTTT | CASSLSSGRANGELFF
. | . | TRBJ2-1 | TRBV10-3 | TGTGCCATCAGTGAGGGCGCGGCTACCAATGAGCAGTTCTTC | CAISEGAATNEQFF
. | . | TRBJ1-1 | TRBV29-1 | TGCAGCGCTGGGGCACACAGGGAGACTGAAGCTTTCTTT | CSAGAHRETEAFF
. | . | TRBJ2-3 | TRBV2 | TGTGCCAGCAGTTCACCTAGCGAGAGCACAGATACGCAGTATTTT | CASSSPSESTDTQYF
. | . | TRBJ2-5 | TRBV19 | TGTGCCAGTAGTGTAAATGCGGGCGGCCAAGAGACCCAGTACTTC | CASSVNAGGQETQYF
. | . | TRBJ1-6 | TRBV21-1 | TGTGCCAGCAGCAAAGTTGGAGGGTTTTATCTCCCACCCCTCCACTTT | CASSKVGGFYLPPLHF
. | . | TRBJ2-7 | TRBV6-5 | TGTGCCAGCAGAGCTACAGGGGGGGCCTACGAGCAGTACTTC | CASRATGGAYEQYF
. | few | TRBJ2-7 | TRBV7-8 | TGTGCCAGCAGCCTCACCGGGAACAAGTACGAGCAGTACTTC | CASSLTGNKYEQYF
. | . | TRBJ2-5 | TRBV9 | TGTGCCAGCAGCGTTCACGACGGGGTAGCGCAAGAGACCCAGTACTTC | CASSVHDGVAQETQYF
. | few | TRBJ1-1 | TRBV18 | TGTGCCAGCTCACCGGCAGGGGTGAACACTGAAGCTTTCTTT | CASSPAGVNTEAFF
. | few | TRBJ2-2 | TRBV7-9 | TGTGCCAGCAGTTCTCCTCTACAGGGAACCGGGGAGCTGTTTTTT | CASSSPLQGTGELFF
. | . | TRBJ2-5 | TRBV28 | TGTGCCAGCAAACCGGGGGGCAAGACCCAGTACTTC | CASKPGGKTQYF